This record looks at one T cell receptor (beta chain) sequence and its context. Its antigen is currently not known. Base-call qualities are not available, and no considerably larger clone is one nucleotide away. To demonstrate the VDJtools post-analysis software, the study profiled TCR beta repertoires from the peripheral blood of around 13 young patients with multiple sclerosis. Multiple sclerosis patients were children and adolescents aged 6 to 15 years. This record comes from a study of post-analysis software for immune sequencing data (dated by TCRdb to the mid-2010s). The study in broad terms: Recorded disease courses included relapsing-remitting, secondary progressive and progressive-relapsing multiple sclerosis, with some patients lacking subtype annotation. Patient repertoires were compared against over ten previously published healthy control repertoires from donors aged about 6 to 27 years. A subset of samples was prepared in parallel using single-end sample barcoding, then pooled and co-amplified after Illumina adapter ligation.

CDR1 SGHTA and CDR2 FQGTGA are derived from the germline V gene. Trimming removed 6 bases from V and 1 base from J; the gene matches leave 6 bases unexplained. The CDR3 runs 17 amino acids, cysteine and phenylalanine included. The CDR3 DNA has 51 bases and is translated from base 1. Study-wide conclusions, independent of this receptor: Compared with controls, multiple sclerosis patients had significantly lower normalized Chao1 diversity, a finding suggesting substantial peripheral T-cell clonal expansion. The control group was slightly older than the multiple sclerosis patient group. Patients showed significantly higher frequencies than controls for a handful of TRBV segments, among them TRBV5-6, TRBV5-1 and TRBV20-1. When samples were clustered directly using the F measure, samples prepared in the same batch co-clustered strongly, which prompted a batch-effect correction.

The library relied on PCR. TCRdb shows the sequencer as Illumina HiSeq 2500. To reduce PCR and sequencing biases, unique molecular identifiers were built into the TCR beta cDNA libraries. Some 500,000 cDNA molecules were obtained for every 1 to 10 million input T cells, so each molecule roughly corresponded to one T cell. Patient libraries were prepared and sequenced with the same protocol used for the earlier healthy control dataset. Within a given batch, samples were prepared together, multiplexed and sequenced on the same HiSeq lane. The published analysis was carried out like this. Raw barcoded reads were processed with MIGEC, discarding single-read molecular identifier groups before consensus assembly and CDR3 extraction. VDJtools was used for post-analysis of the clonotype tables, with diversity normalized by down-sampling every dataset to the smallest sample size. To correct batch-related cross-sample contamination, repertoire overlap clustering matched CDR3 amino acid sequences but not nucleotide sequences. TCRdb reanalyzed the raw reads on its own, using fastp at Q25 for trimming and MiXCR for clone calling, and kept in-frame beta chains. Each entry is one CDR3 protein sequence, shown with its most common DNA and genes. The V and J calls reflect TCRdb's pipeline rather than the authors' work. The sample table holds 350,000 to 500,000 distinct CDR3 sequences, of which 39% were seen once. Around 8% of the sample is held by the ten biggest clonotypes.

This sequence uses TRBV7-3 and TRBJ2-1; TRBD2 aligns with 13 central bases. This sequence was found in a girl aged 2 to 10 with multiple sclerosis. Sequencing input: blood. The DNA reads TGTGCCAGCAGTTCCGGGACTAGCGGGGATTCCTACAATGAGCAGTTCTTC. Translated, this is CASSSGTSGDSYNEQFF.